Sequencing of this T cell receptor (beta chain) was carried out in a study of cytomegalovirus exposure and HLA in healthy donors (dated by TCRdb to the late 2010s). A note on the overall study: An earlier analysis of some 620 of the donors reported 276 Gb of sequence data and 95 million to 140 million unique TCR beta sequences obtained from approximately 180 million T cells. An early release that covered more than 550 HLA-typed donors contained approximately 300 gigabases of sequencing data and 65 million to 100 million unique TCR sequences. Among the 398 genotyped donors, around 81% belonged to the genetic ancestry cluster associated with self-reported Caucasian donors. The study was designed to test whether signatures of past pathogen exposure could be identified by cataloging public T cell receptors. The study profiled the T cell repertoires of hundreds of subjects by immunosequencing and related them to cytomegalovirus serostatus. Besides the first cohort of roughly 700 subjects, a separate validation cohort made up of 90 to 150 different subjects was used. To predict cytomegalovirus infection status, the study combined high-throughput TCR immunosequencing, statistical association of individual TCRs with disease status, and machine learning. A later analysis re-examined previously published TCR beta repertoires from roughly 650 donors and added high-resolution HLA genotyping to investigate patterns of TCR occurrence. The later analysis used no new phenotypic data to find candidate immune exposures, relying instead on TCR beta sequences and their occurrence across donors. An earlier analysis of approximately 630 of the donors applied high-throughput TCR beta sequencing to assess whether each TCR beta V gene segment acted as functional or pseudogenic. Donor age, sex, ethnicity and CMV serostatus were compiled alongside the repertoire data. Genome-wide SNP genotypes for about three fifths of the roughly 670 donors were used in a later genetic analysis, which treated that subset as a discovery cohort. Every discovery cohort repertoire had been produced on one sequencing platform. Class I and class II HLA loci were covered by the typing at four-digit resolution. The number of donors typed differed by locus, with 629-630 for A, B, C, DRB1 and DQB1, roughly 520 for DQA1, under 610 for DPA1, and some 440 for DPB1. Roughly 5 DR-DQ haplotypes were treated as single units for association and clustering because of strong linkage in the cohort. Across 398 genotyped donors of the cohort, an average of about 240,000 unique TCR beta nucleotide sequences per donor were sequenced, and roughly 20% of those sequences were non-productive. Points the paper makes about the study in general: In an earlier analysis of more than 450 of the donors, most TCR beta V segments were observed in productive rearrangements about 87% or about 30% of the time, broadly matching IMGT annotations. Because some donors lacked HLA typing at each locus, the association tests relied only on the typed subset. In a later analysis, several top co-occurrence clusters were reported to appear linked to parvovirus B19, influenza, CMV and Epstein-Barr virus. Roughly uniform sequencing depth across donors was assumed in presence/absence analyses, although this assumption may not hold. A further reported finding was that TCR beta sequences accurately predicted the HLA-A and HLA-B alleles for most subjects in the first cohort. Only TCR beta chains were sequenced in this cohort, and the absence of alpha or paired-chain data limited detectable features. A later genetic analysis associated a missense DCLRE1C variant with V-gene and J-gene trimming of TCR beta chains, and an independent cohort replicated the association. In a later analysis, 16,951 TCR beta sequences were associated with specific HLA alleles at a false discovery rate of 0.05. A later analysis found that most CMV-associated TCR beta chains appeared HLA-restricted, with HLA associations seemingly driven largely by CMV exposure. A cluster of highly shared sequence variants was judged likely to represent a technical artifact of the sequencing pipeline. While some public TCRs were present in many individuals, most TCR sequences turned up only very rarely across donors. A later analysis found that HLA-associated TCR beta chains were more clonally expanded and had lower generation probabilities than equally common non-associated chains. In a later analysis, the rate of TCR association differed among HLA loci, with DRB1 alleles having the most associated TCRs and HLA-C alleles having the fewest. Immune exposure information for the cohort was limited to CMV serostatus. A later genetic analysis reported fewer N-insertions in productive TCRs among donors in an Asian-associated ancestry cluster than the roughly 640-donor mean. In vitro tests confirmed that a few of the cytomegalovirus-associated TCR beta chains recognize cytomegalovirus antigens. The study gave a list of more than 150 TCR beta chains associated with cytomegalovirus. Assigning TCR associations to individual alleles was difficult when HLA alleles, especially DR and DQ, strongly co-occurred. The classifier was reported to diagnose cytomegalovirus status with high specificity and sensitivity in both the original and validation cohorts. Over 15 rarely observed V segments, including chromosome 9 orphons, were excluded from the earlier analysis of some 590 of the donors because counts were too low. Correlated functional status among segregating V segments might be attributable to linkage disequilibrium, but an unknown experimental factor could not be ruled out. According to the authors, the approach could potentially be generalized to other disease states and immunological phenotypes. Some IMGT-functional V segments, including TRBV6-2 and TRBV6-3, could not be told apart with the 87-base-pair reads, so those segments were excluded.

Library preparation used the immunoSEQ multiplex PCR assay. The multiplex PCR relied on a mix of 60 forward primers for TCR Vbeta segments and 13 reverse primers for TCR Jbeta segments. A multiplex PCR assay on genomic DNA amplified the CDR3 region of rearranged TCR beta genes. The Illumina HiSeq System was used to sequence the amplified TCR beta libraries as 87-base-pair reads. The paper's data handling went like this. A later analysis tallied around 82 million unique TCR beta chains across the roughly 610 repertoires, and approximately 11 million of those chains were shared by two or more donors. A nearest-neighbor algorithm error-corrected the raw reads and collapsed the reads into unique sequences, merging closely related sequences to remove PCR and sequencing errors. CDR3 sequences were aligned to IMGT reference sequences to assign V, D and J gene segments. For a sequence to be retained, a match of at least six nucleotides to both a V gene segment and a J gene segment was required. A rearrangement counted as productive if the CDR3 had no stop codons and remained in frame with V and J, and every other rearrangement counted as non-productive. Following IMGT convention, CDR3 was defined as the stretch from the second conserved V-encoded cysteine up to the conserved J-encoded phenylalanine. The earlier analysis of 500 to 600 of the donors excluded sequences that lacked an unambiguous match to a single V gene segment. An earlier analysis of a few hundred of the donors classified V segments as functional when productive rearrangements were above 56.7% and as segregating when the standard deviation between donors was above 5%. A statistical classification framework was built to diagnose cytomegalovirus status from the catalog of TCR beta chain sequences. In a later analysis, TCR nucleotide sequences were compared against IMGT/GENE-DB human TR gene sequences so that V and J genes could be assigned. The TCRdist pipeline was used in a later analysis to assign CDR3 sequences and most-parsimonious VDJ recombination scenarios. In a later analysis, every TCR beta chain was defined by the combination of its CDR3 amino acid sequence and its V-gene family, and reads without a unique V-gene family were dropped. In a later analysis, 500 to 650 highly shared, low-generation-probability nucleotide sequences were removed to address suspected cross-contamination and a sequencing artifact. For each public chain, a later analysis derived a clonal expansion index from normalized ranks of inferred template counts within each repertoire. Generation probabilities in a later analysis came from a VDJ recombination model fitted to out-of-frame rearrangements, and those results were checked against IGoR. In a later analysis, TCR-TCR, TCR-HLA and TCR-CMV co-occurrence was scored with hypergeometric tests, and a repertoire-size bias correction was applied to TCR pairs. A later analysis estimated false discovery rates by permuting HLA or CMV assignments 20 times. In a later analysis, co-occurring TCRs were grouped using DBSCAN, with TCRdist sequence similarity added in when clustering inside HLA-allele-positive subsets. Co-occurrence clustering excluded repertoires with fewer than 30,000 or more than 120,000 public chains, plus five with anomalous nucleotide sharing. Sourced from immuneACCESS, this table was stored by TCRdb with only in-frame sequences that have V and J called. A share of the clones is absent; for the studies checked, an unresolved V gene accounts for under half, and the remainder has no known explanation. V, J and clone size are those of that table, while D and trimming were read from the DNA. For this sample the table gives approximately 200,000 clones, of which 70% to 80% were detected only once. The top ten clones comprise about 4.4% of the sample.

The CDR3 runs 13 amino acids, cysteine and phenylalanine included. Only CDR3 DNA is held: 39 bases, read in frame from base 1. The junction shows trimming of 4 bases on V and 4 bases on J, plus 10 bases between the germline ends. CDR1 and CDR2 are read off the germline V gene as SGHDT and YYEEEE. Concerning this clone: The target of this receptor is not known. Qualities for individual bases were not recorded, and no much larger clone is one base off.

The cohort comprised under 700 healthy bone marrow donors. At the time of sampling, every cohort member was nominally healthy, though immune exposures that went unrecorded were likely present. The donor tested CMV seropositive and was one of the 289 seropositive cohort members. A peripheral blood sample was provided by each donor, and peripheral blood mononuclear cells were used for TCR beta sequencing. The Qiagen DNeasy Blood Extraction Kit was used to extract genomic DNA from the blood cell samples. The sequence was collected from a woman in her thirties in good health and CMV-seropositive. The specimen was PBMCs. The chain joins TRBV5-6 to TRBJ2-3, and the D gene may be TRBD2, 5 bases matching. The DNA reads as follows: TGTGCCAGCAGCGTGGGAGTCCCAGATACGCAGTATTTT. This translates into CASSVGVPDTQYF.